The entry that follows covers one TCR beta chain sequence. TCRdb keeps only in-frame clones here, not all; method: immunoSEQ multiplex PCR. The sample has around 100,000 clones, about four fifths seen once. Germline lookup yields CDR1 SGHTA and CDR2 FQGNSA. Trimming pared 3 bases from V and 3 bases from J, leaving 6 bases between. The CDR3 totals 13 residues. The sample is drawn from a study of glioma-infiltrating T cells after dendritic cell vaccination. The clonotype comes from a human donor with glioblastoma. The specimen was blood, collected before dendritic cell vaccination. The gene calls are TRBV7-2 and TRBJ1-3, with D unresolved. This chain's CDR3 is CASSFGLGNTIYF. The CDR3, as DNA: TGTGCCAGCAGCTTTGGACTTGGAAACACCATATATTTT.